Listed here are 18 T cell receptor beta chains from one sample, sequenced in a study of T cell clonality in common variable immunodeficiency. Study results and limitations: Reportedly, TCR beta sequences from common variable immunodeficiency showed fewer deletions and N-nucleotide insertions.

These TCRs are of unknown antigen specificity. The table came from immunoSEQ multiplex PCR; TCRdb's copy has only in-frame clones and leaves some out. Observed in the sample are under 20,000 clones, none of them singletons. Sequenced: peripheral blood mononuclear cells. These TCRs come from a human donor with common variable immunodeficiency.

This clone was observed at least ten times. The sequenced CDR3 bases are TGTGCCAGCAGCTTACGAGGTGCCGATTATAATTCACCC. Translated: CASSLRGADYNSP. The whole CDR3 is CASSLRGADYNSPLHF. The chain is built from TRBV7-3 and TRBJ1-6, with D uncertain. The sequenced fragment ends 3 residues before the CDR3 boundary, so the rest is inferred from the germline J gene. The germline V gene has CDR1 SGHTA and CDR2 FQGTGA. The V gene lost 2 bases and the J gene lost 4 bases, with 12 bases spanning the gap. CDR3 length: 16 amino acids.

This clone has a handful of counts. The CDR3 end is not reached by the read, which stops 3 residues before it; the germline J gene fills it in. V and J are TRBV11-2 and TRBJ2-7, with 7 bases fitting TRBD1. Germline CDR1 SGHAT, CDR2 FQNNGV. With V trimmed by 4 bases and J by 4 bases, 7 bases remained unmatched. The CDR3 sequence is 14 residues long. CDR3 in amino acids: CASSSIQGKYEQYF. The CDR3 bases that were read are TGTGCCAGCAGCTCTATACAGGGGAAGTACGAG.

As to this clone: The missing CDR3 end, 3 residues past where the read stops, is filled in from the germline J gene. The chain links TRBV20-1 to TRBJ2-5, with 11 bases identical to TRBD1. This CDR3 spans 15 amino acids. V was clipped by 3 bases and J by 4 bases; unmatched bases: 7. The V gene's germline CDR1 is DFQATT and CDR2 SNEGSKA (reference sequence). The part of the CDR3 DNA that was read is TGCAGTGCTAGGGCCGGGACAGGGGGATTAGAGACC. Translation gives CSARAGTGGLET. The full CDR3 sequence reads CSARAGTGGLETQYF.

This clone has a count of ten or more. The CDR3 extends 3 residues past the end of the read, so its final part is completed from the germline J gene. This chain links TRBV5-1 with TRBJ2-3; 8 nucleotides agree with TRBD1. V gave up 0 bases and J gave up 2 bases; unmatched junction bases: 5. From germline, CDR1 is SGHRS and CDR2 YFSETQ. The CDR3 loop spans 16 amino acids. The sequenced part of the CDR3 DNA is TGCGCCAGCAGCTTGGCGGTGACAGGGGACACAGATACG. Protein: CASSLAVTGDTDT. The entire CDR3 reads CASSLAVTGDTDTQYF.

A few counts support this clone. The sequence runs out 3 residues before the end of the CDR3; the remainder is reconstructed from the germline J gene. This chain joins TRBV7-6 and TRBJ2-3; D unresolved. Germline V gene data show CDR1 as SGHVS and CDR2 as FNYEAQ. Trimming shortened V by 5 bases and J by 6 bases, and 12 bases separated the two germline ends. This CDR3 is built from 13 residues. The sequenced CDR3 bases are TGTGCCAGCAGCCCCGCCTTGGCTGATACG. Encoded protein: CASSPALADT. The entire CDR3 reads CASSPALADTQYF.

As concerns this clone: The read stops 3 residues short of the end of the CDR3; the missing end is completed from the germline J gene. The V gene is TRBV30, the J gene TRBJ2-7; D might be TRBD2 (5 bases). The germline V and J ends were trimmed by 4 bases and 0 bases, with 7 bases remaining between them. The CDR3 loop spans 12 amino acids. CDR1 GTSNPN and CDR2 SVGIG come from the germline V gene (reference sequence). CDR3 bases read: TGTGCCTGGATGCGGGTCTCCTACGAG. It is translated as CAWMRVSYE. The full CDR3 is CAWMRVSYEQYF.

There are many counts of this clone. Here the CDR3 reads CAWISRTQGVGTEAFF. CDR3 bases read: TGTGCCTGGATAAGCCGGACACAGGGGGTAGGGACTGAA. This rearrangement joins TRBV30 to TRBJ1-1, with 8 bases identical to TRBD1. The read terminates 3 residues before the CDR3 end, so the remaining end is supplied by the germline J gene. The CDR3 loop spans 16 amino acids. J lost 5 bases, V lost 4 bases, and 15 bases had no gene match. Germline V lookup: CDR1 GTSNPN, CDR2 SVGIG (reference sequence).

This clone was seen repeatedly, ten times or more. The read terminates 3 residues ahead of where the CDR3 ends, so the germline J gene completes it. V is TRBV20-1 and J is TRBJ1-1; possible D gene TRBD1, 6 bases. This CDR3 has 12 residues. Germline-derived CDR1 and CDR2 are DFQATT and SNEGSKA (reference sequence). Trimming shortened V by 5 bases and J by 0 bases, and 7 bases separated the two germline ends. CDR3 DNA (partial): TGCAGTGCTCACAGGGTGAACACTGAA. This encodes CSAHRVNTE. From start to end, the CDR3 is CSAHRVNTEAFF.

This clone appeared many times. From the germline J gene comes the end of the CDR3, since the read stops 3 residues before it. V gene TRBV30 combines with J gene TRBJ2-7, with D perhaps assigned TRBD1 or TRBD2 (5 bases each). Per germline, CDR1 GTSNPN and CDR2 SVGIG (reference sequence). Trimming removed 0 bases from V and 6 bases from J, with 15 bases in between. CDR3 length: 14 amino acids. The DNA read from the CDR3 is TGTGCCTGGAGTGTAGGAGGATCAGGGTCCGAG. The encoded protein is CAWSVGGSGSE. The CDR3 reads in full as CAWSVGGSGSEQYF.

In its sample, this clone was seen many times. The read ends 3 residues early relative to the CDR3; the germline J gene fills the gap. The V and J genes are TRBV6-2 or TRBV6-3 and TRBJ2-3; a weak D match, TRBD2 (5 bases). V lost 10 bases to trimming and J lost 6 bases, with 14 bases between them. The CDR3 has 12 amino acids. The germline CDR1 and CDR2 sequences are MNHEY and SVGEGT. CDR3 sequence reads: CATTDFRDTQYF. CDR3 DNA (partial): TGTGCCACCACGGACTTTAGGGATACG.

The table lists this clone with a few counts. The read gets to within 3 residues of the CDR3 end, and the germline J gene fills in the rest. The genes are TRBV2 and TRBJ2-7, with 12 nucleotides matching TRBD2. Germline-derived CDR1 and CDR2 are SNHLY and FYNNEI. The V gene end was trimmed by 0 bases and the J gene end by 5 bases; junction bases not matched to a gene: 5. The CDR3 totals 16 residues. CDR3 protein: CASSEAPSGRANEQYF. The covered CDR3 bases are TGTGCCAGCAGTGAAGCGCCTAGCGGGAGGGCCAACGAG.

This clone is classed as medium-sized. The sequenced fragment ends 3 residues before the CDR3 boundary, so the rest is inferred from the germline J gene. The chain couples TRBV9 to TRBJ1-6, with 8 nucleotides matching TRBD1. The germline CDR1 and CDR2 sequences are SGDLS and YYNGEE. The CDR3 covers 15 residues. The junction had 2 bases not matched to a gene; V was cut back by 1 base and J by 5 bases. The covered CDR3 bases are TGTGCCAGCAGCGTACAGGGGGCGGATAATTCACCC. Translating it yields CASSVQGADNSP. The full CDR3 sequence reads CASSVQGADNSPLHF.

The sample holds many counts of this clone. Sequencing ends 3 residues short of the CDR3 end; the germline J gene provides the rest. The chain uses TRBV20-1 and TRBJ2-1; 9 bases match TRBD1. Germline V gene lookup returns CDR1 DFQATT and CDR2 SNEGSKA (reference sequence). This CDR3 is 14 amino acids long. With V trimmed by 3 bases and J by 9 bases, 9 bases remained unmatched. The CDR3: CSASGQGPYGEQFF. The sequenced part of the CDR3 DNA is TGCAGTGCTAGCGGACAGGGGCCCTACGGTGAG.

This clone has a count of ten or more. The read comes to an end 3 residues before the CDR3 does, leaving the germline J gene to fill in the end. The rearrangement joins TRBV19 to TRBJ2-1, with TRBD2 matching 7 bases. This CDR3 contains 17 residues. Germline CDR1 LNHDA, CDR2 SQIVND (reference sequence). V was pared by 5 bases and J by 0 bases, with 10 bases of the junction left unmatched. The CDR3 region is CASSATSAQSSYNEQFF. The DNA read from the CDR3 is TGTGCCAGTAGTGCAACTAGCGCCCAGAGCTCCTACAATGAG.

This clone has just a few counts. CDR3 amino acids: CSAGTSNYEQYF. The sequenced CDR3 bases are TGCAGTGCCGGGACATCGAACTACGAG. The rearrangement joins TRBV20-1 to TRBJ2-7, with a weak D call TRBD1 (6 bases). With the read ending 3 residues before the CDR3 end, the germline J gene is used to fill in that end. V shed 6 bases and J shed 3 bases, with 12 bases lying between them. The CDR3 runs 12 residues. CDR1 is DFQATT, CDR2 SNEGSKA, per germline (reference sequence).

This clone was seen ten or more times. Read sequence stops 3 residues before the CDR3 end, and the germline J gene provides the missing end. This chain connects TRBV5-5 to TRBJ1-5; 8 bases map to TRBD1. V lost 3 bases, J lost 5 bases, and 7 bases stayed unmatched. The germline gives CDR1 SGHKS, CDR2 YYEKEE (reference sequence). The CDR3 sequence is 15 residues long. The CDR3 bases that were read are TGTGCCAGCAGCTCCGACAGGGGTGGATATCAGCCC. Its translation: CASSSDRGGYQP. The whole CDR3 protein is CASSSDRGGYQPQHF.

This clone showed up many times. The read halts 3 residues ahead of the CDR3 end, with the missing end drawn from the germline J gene. This chain links TRBV6-2 or TRBV6-3 with TRBJ2-5, with a tentative D call TRBD1 (6 bases). V was shortened by 2 bases and J by 0 bases, with 10 bases between the two germline ends. The CDR3 totals 15 residues. Germline V CDR1 and CDR2: MNHEY, SVGEGT. The CDR3 protein is CASSYGGQHQETQYF. The sequenced part of the CDR3 DNA is TGTGCCAGCAGTTACGGCGGACAGCACCAAGAGACC.

This clone was observed at least ten times. The CDR3 loop reads CASSAQGALGYTF. Partial CDR3 DNA: TGTGCCAGCAGCGCTCAGGGGGCGCTTGGC. The chain has TRBV7-6 and TRBJ1-2, with 8 bases that match TRBD1. The read ends 3 residues before the CDR3 terminus; that terminus is restored from the germline J gene. Trimming took 5 bases from V and 7 from J; bases not matched to a gene: 6. This CDR3 is built from 13 residues. Germline V gene data show CDR1 as SGHVS and CDR2 as FNYEAQ.